This TCR beta chain was sequenced in a study of CD8+ T cells in alopecia areata. Study summary: The drug, tofacitinib, lasted 6 to 18 months, followed by 6 months off drug.

Treatment meaning: oral pan-JAK inhibitor, 5-10 mg twice daily. Alopecia areata patients provided lesional scalp punch biopsies and peripheral blood, both collected for the study. Notes on the study in general: Scalp specimens additionally yield sequences from normal skin's resident alphabeta T cells. Under tofacitinib, numerous expanded lesional clonotypes remained detectable in scalp and blood.

Once RNA had been extracted, it was reverse transcribed into cDNA to act as the sequencing template. The method was immunoSEQ multiplex PCR; TCRdb's version includes in-frame clones alone and lacks a portion of them. The sample lists 150,000 or so clones, about 85% seen once, with around 13% in the top ten. There are a few counts of this clone. Antigen unknown. The sequencing used CD8+ T cells sorted from blood, collected at week 4, from a patient treated with tofacitinib. The TCR comes from a human donor with alopecia areata.

The CDR3 DNA reads as TGTGCCAGCAGTGACTCGAAAGACTCCTCATGGCAGTTCTTC. Translated, it gives CASSDSKDSSWQFF. The chain carries TRBV6-4 and TRBJ2-1; D not certain. Germline values: CDR1 MRHNA, CDR2 SNTAGT. CDR3 length: 14 amino acids. V was shortened by 0 bases and J by 12 bases, with 15 bases between the two germline ends.